This TCR beta chain emerged from a study of T cell changes during pregnancy in multiple sclerosis. Profiling relied on immunoSEQ multiplex PCR, and the TCRdb table lists in-frame clones only, not all of them. The sample has roughly 80,000 clones; 93% are singletons. The sample here was peripheral blood, taken in the second trimester of pregnancy. The clonotype comes from a female donor with multiple sclerosis, enrolled in a pregnancy study.

The CDR3 sequence is CAWSEMVPQPYEQYF. In DNA, the CDR3 is TGTGCCTGGAGTGAAATGGTTCCACAGCCCTACGAGCAGTACTTC. J is TRBJ2-7 and V is TRBV30; no clear D gene. The germline gives CDR1 GTSNPN, CDR2 SVGIG (reference sequence). Trimming stripped 1 base from V and 2 bases from J, with 15 bases between. The CDR3 is 15 residues long.